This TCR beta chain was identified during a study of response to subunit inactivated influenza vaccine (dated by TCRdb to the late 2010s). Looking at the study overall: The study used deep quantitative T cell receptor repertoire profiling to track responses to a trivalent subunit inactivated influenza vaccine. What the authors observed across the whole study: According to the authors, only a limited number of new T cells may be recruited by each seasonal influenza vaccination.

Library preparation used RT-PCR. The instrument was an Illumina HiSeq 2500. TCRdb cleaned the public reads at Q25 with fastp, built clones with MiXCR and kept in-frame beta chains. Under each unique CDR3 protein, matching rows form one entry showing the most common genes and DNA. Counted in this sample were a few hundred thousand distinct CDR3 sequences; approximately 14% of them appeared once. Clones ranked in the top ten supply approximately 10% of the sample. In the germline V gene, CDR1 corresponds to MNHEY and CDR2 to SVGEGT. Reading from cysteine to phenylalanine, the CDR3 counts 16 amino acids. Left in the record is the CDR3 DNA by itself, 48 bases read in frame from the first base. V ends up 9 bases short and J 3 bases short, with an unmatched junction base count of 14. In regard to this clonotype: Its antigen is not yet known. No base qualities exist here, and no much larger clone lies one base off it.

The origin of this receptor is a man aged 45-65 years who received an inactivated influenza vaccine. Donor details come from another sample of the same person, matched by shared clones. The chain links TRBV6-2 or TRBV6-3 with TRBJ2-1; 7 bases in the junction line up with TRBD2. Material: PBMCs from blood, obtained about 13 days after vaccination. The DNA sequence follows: TGTGCCAGTTCTAAGTTCAGCGGGACCATCTACAATGAGCAGTTCTTC. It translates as CASSKFSGTIYNEQFF.